This T cell receptor (beta chain) was obtained from a study of T cell responses to AZD1222 COVID-19 vaccine (dated by TCRdb to the early 2020s). Regarding the complete study: A total of more than 230 trial participants underwent TCR sequencing, of whom roughly 210 received two doses of AZD1222 and around 25 received two doses of the MenACWY control vaccine. Trial participants were enrolled into age subgroups of 18-55, 56-69 and 70-plus years, which contained approximately 150, 28 and 58 TCR-sequenced participants, respectively.

Overall study outcomes, separate from this receptor: Because no day 14 peak-response samples were available, repertoires were characterized only after the peak T cell response. Nearly half of unique spike-specific TCRs reportedly recognized epitopes outside regions mutated in the B.1.351 and B.1.1.7 variants. Conclusions about previously exposed vaccinees are limited, since just five to seven AZD1222 recipients were seropositive for SARS-CoV-2 at baseline. CD4 TCRs associated with the vaccine covered the entire spike protein, and the dominant responses were in regions 160-218 and 743-854. A significant rise in spike-specific TCR breadth and depth was observed after two AZD1222 doses relative to day 0 and relative to MenACWY recipients. Participants were mostly white British, with more females than males. The authors suggested clonal diversity may have been underestimated. In the small 56-69-year group, the increase in depth fell short of significance, most likely because of low power.

A note on this clone: The antigen it binds to is not known. Base qualities are not recorded, but no much larger clone differs from it by a single base.

The time point label corresponds to: about 28 days (+/-7) after the second vaccine dose. AZD1222 recipients given second doses at about 4 weeks or at about 12 weeks were pooled, since spike-specific TCR depth and breadth were not found to differ between the two schedules. The vaccinee samples were drawn from two UK trials, COV001 and COV002, one of which was a single-blind randomized controlled phase 2/3 trial testing AZD1222 (ChAdOx1 nCoV-19) in healthy adults. For TCRbeta chain sequencing, PBMC samples were collected from trial participants at day 0 and at day 28 after the second dose. The CDR3 regions of human TCRbeta chains were analyzed by immunosequencing. The original methods were these. Repertoire TCRs were checked for matches against a reference library of SARS-CoV-2-specific TCRs that had been generated using the MIRA antigen-specificity platform. Breadth was defined as the fraction of unique TCRs that were SARS-CoV-2-associated, and depth was defined as the fraction of total T cells that were SARS-CoV-2-associated. Using the MIRA data, every spike-specific TCR was mapped to the spike region that the TCR reacted to and assigned to either a CD4 or a CD8 class. Log10-transformed breadth and depth values were compared by one-way ANOVA with Sidak's multiple comparisons tests. In TCRdb, the immuneACCESS table is reduced to in-frame sequences with V and J assigned. These tables do not hold every clone; where another copy was compared, an unresolved V gene accounts for under half, and the others remain unexplained. D and trimming come from the DNA, and the V and J calls and clone size come from that table. For this sample the table gives just under 80,000 clones, of which around 90% were detected only once. Roughly 4.7% of the sample goes to the ten largest clones.

There are 15 amino acids in the CDR3, from cysteine to phenylalanine inclusive. The entry retains the CDR3 DNA only, 45 bases that are in frame from base 1. The CDR1 and CDR2 encoded by the germline V gene are SGHDN and FVKESK. V drops 5 bases and J drops 3 bases, leaving 15 bases in between. The sequence is built from TRBV14 and TRBJ2-3; no confident D gene assignment can be made. This TCR came from an adult who received the AZD1222 COVID-19 vaccine. The sequencing used peripheral blood, collected 28 days after the second AZD1222 dose. The DNA sequence reads TGTGCCAGCAGCTCCCCCTCCGGCAGGACAGATACGCAGTATTTT. It is translated as CASSSPSGRTDTQYF.